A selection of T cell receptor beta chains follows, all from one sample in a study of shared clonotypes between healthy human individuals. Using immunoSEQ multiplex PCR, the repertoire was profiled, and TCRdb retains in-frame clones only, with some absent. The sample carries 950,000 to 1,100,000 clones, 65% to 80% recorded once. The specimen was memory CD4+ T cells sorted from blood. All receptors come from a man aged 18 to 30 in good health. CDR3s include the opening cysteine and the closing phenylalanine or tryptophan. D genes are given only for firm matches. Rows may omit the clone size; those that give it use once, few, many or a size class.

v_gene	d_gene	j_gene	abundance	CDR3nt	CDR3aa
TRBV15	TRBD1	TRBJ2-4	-	TGTGCCACCAAGACTACGACAGGGACAAACATTCAGTACTTC	CATKTTTGTNIQYF
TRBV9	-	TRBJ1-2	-	TGTGCCAGCAGCGTAGGCGGAACGACCTCCTATGGCTACACCTTC	CASSVGGTTSYGYTF
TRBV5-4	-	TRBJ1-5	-	TGTGCCAGCAGCTTGTTTTGGGGGCCTGGTAATCAGCCCCAGCATTTT	CASSLFWGPGNQPQHF
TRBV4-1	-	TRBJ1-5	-	TGCGCCAGCAGCCAAACCCAGTACAATCAGCCCCAGCATTTT	CASSQTQYNQPQHF
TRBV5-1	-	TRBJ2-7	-	TGCGCCAGCAGCTTGGGGGGGACCTACGAGCAGTACTTC	CASSLGGTYEQYF
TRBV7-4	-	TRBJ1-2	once	TGTGCCAGTTCCGGGACGACTACTACTGGCTACACCTTC	CASSGTTTTGYTF
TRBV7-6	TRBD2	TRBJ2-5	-	TGTGCCAGCAGTAGAGGGCAGGGAGGGCAGACCCAGTACTTC	CASSRGQGGQTQYF
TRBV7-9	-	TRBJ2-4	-	TGTGCCAGCAGCCCTGGGGTTCCGTACATTCAGTACTTC	CASSPGVPYIQYF
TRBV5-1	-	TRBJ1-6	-	TGCGCCAGCAGCCAAGGGGGATCCTATAATTCACCCCTCCACTTT	CASSQGGSYNSPLHF
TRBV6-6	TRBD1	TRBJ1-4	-	TGTGCCAGCATCAGGGGGACAGGGGGCGGTGAAAAACTGTTTTTT	CASIRGTGGGEKLFF
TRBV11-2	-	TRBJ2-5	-	TGTGCCAGCAGCTTAGATGGAGAGAGAGGGACCCAGTACTTC	CASSLDGERGTQYF
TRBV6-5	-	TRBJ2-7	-	TGTGCCAGCAGTTACGCCGCATTAGCCACCTACGAGCAGTACTTC	CASSYAALATYEQYF
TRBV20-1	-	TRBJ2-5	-	TGCAGTGCTACGGGCCAAGAGACCCAGTACTTC	CSATGQETQYF
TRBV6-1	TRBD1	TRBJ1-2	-	TGTGCCAGCAGTGAATCAGGGGGAGGGTATACCTATGGCTACACCTTC	CASSESGGGYTYGYTF
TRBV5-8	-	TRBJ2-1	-	TGTGCCAGCAGCTTCAGCAGGCTAAGAGGTGAGCAGTTCTTC	CASSFSRLRGEQFF
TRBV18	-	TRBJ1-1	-	TGTGCCAGCTCACCATCGGGGACTGAAGCTTTCTTT	CASSPSGTEAFF
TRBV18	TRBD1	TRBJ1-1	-	TGTGCCAGCTCACCGTTAGACAGGGGGGGGAACACTGAAGCTTTCTTT	CASSPLDRGGNTEAFF
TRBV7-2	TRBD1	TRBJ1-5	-	TGTGCCAGCAGCCAGGGACAGGGGTTTCAGCCCCAGCATTTT	CASSQGQGFQPQHF
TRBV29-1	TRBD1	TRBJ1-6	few	TGCAGCGTTTGCCCAGGGGGCCCTTTCCACTTT	CSVCPGGPFHF
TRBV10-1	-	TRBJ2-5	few	TGCGCCAGCAGTGAGTCGCCAGGGGAGACCCAGTACTTC	CASSESPGETQYF
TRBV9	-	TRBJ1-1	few	TGTGCCAGCAGCGAACACATGAACACTGAAGCTTTCTTT	CASSEHMNTEAFF
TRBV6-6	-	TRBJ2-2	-	TGTGCCAGCAGTGTCGGGGCCGGGGAGCTGTTTTTT	CASSVGAGELFF
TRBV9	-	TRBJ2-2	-	TGTGCCAGCAGCCCTCTGGGAGACAGGCGGACCGGGGAGCTGTTTTTT	CASSPLGDRRTGELFF
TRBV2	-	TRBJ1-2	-	TGTGCCAGCAGTGAATGGGACAACTACACCTTC	CASSEWDNYTF
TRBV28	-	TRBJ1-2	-	TGTGCCAGCAGTTTGGCGACAGGCGGATTCTATGGCTACACCTTC	CASSLATGGFYGYTF
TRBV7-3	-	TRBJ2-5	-	TGTGCCAGCAGCAGATGGACAGTGGGGACCCAGTACTTC	CASSRWTVGTQYF
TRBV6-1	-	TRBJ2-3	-	TGTGCCAGCAGCCTTGTTTACACAGATACGCAGTATTTT	CASSLVYTDTQYF
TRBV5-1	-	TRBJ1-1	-	TGCGCCAGCGCCCTTGGGTCGGCGAACACTGAAGCTTTCTTT	CASALGSANTEAFF
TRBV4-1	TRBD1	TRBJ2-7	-	TGCGCCAGCAGCCAAGATGGGCGGCAGGGGGCCCTCGAGCAGTACTTC	CASSQDGRQGALEQYF
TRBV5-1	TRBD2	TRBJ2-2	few	TGCGCCAGCAGCTTCCTCCGGCCAGGGAGGGACACCGGGGAGCTGTTTTTT	CASSFLRPGRDTGELFF
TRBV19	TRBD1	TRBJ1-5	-	TGTGCCAGTCGACGGACAGGGGTGAGCAATCAGCCCCAGCATTTT	CASRRTGVSNQPQHF
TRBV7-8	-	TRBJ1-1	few	TGTGCCAGCAGTCGATCGGGGAACACTGAAGCTTTCTTT	CASSRSGNTEAFF
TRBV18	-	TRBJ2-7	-	TGTGCCAGCTCACCAGTCCAGGGACGTGAGCAGTACTTC	CASSPVQGREQYF
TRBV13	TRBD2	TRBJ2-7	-	TGTGCCAGCAGCTTAGGGGGGAGGGTCGCCCACGAGCAGTACTTC	CASSLGGRVAHEQYF
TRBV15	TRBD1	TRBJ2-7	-	TGTGCCACCAGCAATCGACAGGGGGCTCCCTCCGAGCAGTACTTC	CATSNRQGAPSEQYF
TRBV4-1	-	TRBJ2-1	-	TGCGCCAGCAGCCAAGATCCGGACGGAAACAATGAGCAGTTCTTC	CASSQDPDGNNEQFF
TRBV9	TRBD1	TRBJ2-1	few	TGTGCCAGCAGCGTACTCCAGGGGGCCAATGAGCAGTTCTTC	CASSVLQGANEQFF
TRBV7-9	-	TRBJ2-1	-	TGTGCCAGCAGTTTTCCCGGGACGAGCAATGAGCAGTTCTTC	CASSFPGTSNEQFF
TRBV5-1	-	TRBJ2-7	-	TGCGCCAGCAGCTTGGTAGGTCAGGAAACCTCCGAGCAGTACTTC	CASSLVGQETSEQYF
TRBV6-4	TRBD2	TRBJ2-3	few	TGTGCCAGCAGTCTGCTAGCGGGAAGCACAGATACGCAGTATTTT	CASSLLAGSTDTQYF
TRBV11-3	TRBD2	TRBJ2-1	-	TGTGCCAGTCTCGGGGGCGGGACTAGCGTGGAAAATGAGCAGTTCTTC	CASLGGGTSVENEQFF
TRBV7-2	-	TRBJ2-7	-	TGTGCCAGCAGCGTTAGTAGGTATTACGAGCAGTACTTC	CASSVSRYYEQYF